Listed here are 28 T cell receptor beta chains from one sample, sequenced in a study of cytomegalovirus exposure and HLA in healthy donors. The primer mix had 60 Vbeta and 13 Jbeta primers. The protocol was immunoSEQ multiplex PCR, while the TCRdb copy is restricted to in-frame clones and leaves out a portion. This sample has roughly 140,000 clones, with about 80% found just once. Sequences were obtained from PBMCs. The origin of the receptors is a man aged 25-45 years in good health and CMV-seropositive.

The chain uses TRBV28 and TRBJ2-2; D gene ambiguous. The CDR3 length is 13 residues. Germline V gene data show CDR1 as MDHEN and CDR2 as SYDVKM. V was cut by 1 base and J by 5 bases, with 5 bases left in between. The CDR3, as DNA: TGTGCCAGCAGTTTATATGAGACCGGGGAGCTGTTTTTT. It codes for CASSLYETGELFF.

The chain has TRBV11-2 and TRBJ2-7; D is unresolved. V lost 5 bases and J lost 2, with 7 bases in between. Germline loops: CDR1 SGHAT, CDR2 FQNNGV. The CDR3 loop spans 12 amino acids. CDR3 in amino acids: CASSRTPYEQYF. As DNA, the CDR3 is TGTGCCAGCAGCCGTACTCCCTACGAGCAGTACTTC.

The rearrangement joins TRBV29-1 to TRBJ2-3; D gene ambiguous. V gave up 4 bases and J gave up 2 bases, with 13 bases separating them. Per the germline V gene, CDR1 is SQVTM and CDR2 is ANQGSEA. The CDR3 sequence is 14 residues long. CDR3 in amino acids: CSVGPRTVTDTQYF. The CDR3 DNA sequence: TGCAGCGTTGGACCCCGAACAGTCACAGATACGCAGTATTTT.

V usage is TRBV6-5 and J usage is TRBJ1-4; D remains unclear. The ends were cut back, 0 bases at V and 8 bases at J, with 4 bases in the middle. This CDR3 comprises 12 residues. CDR1 and CDR2 from the germline V gene are MNHEY and SVGAGI. The CDR3 bases are TGTGCCAGCAGTTACTCGAGGGAAAAACTGTTTTTT. It translates to CASSYSREKLFF.

This rearrangement joins TRBV6-1 to TRBJ2-2; 8 nucleotides agree with TRBD1. The CDR3 is 15 residues long. Germline loops: CDR1 MNHNS, CDR2 SASEGT. V was pared by 3 bases and J by 6 bases, with 6 bases of the junction left unmatched. CDR3 sequence (DNA): TGTGCCAGCAGTGACCGGACAGGGAGGTCCGGGGAGCTGTTTTTT. Amino acids: CASSDRTGRSGELFF.

The chain carries TRBV7-8 and TRBJ2-7, with a tentative D call TRBD2 (5 bases). V was cut by 0 bases and J by 6 bases, with 15 bases left in between. CDR1 SGHVS and CDR2 FQNEAQ come from the germline V gene. The CDR3 is made up of 15 amino acids. CDR3 residues: CASSLARVAPREQYF. CDR3 DNA: TGTGCCAGCAGCTTAGCGAGGGTTGCTCCTCGCGAGCAGTACTTC.

The genes are TRBV7-9 and TRBJ1-4; a possible D gene is TRBD1 (6 bases). Germline CDR1 SEHNR, CDR2 FQNEAQ (reference sequence). V shed 4 bases and J shed 10 bases, with 10 bases lying between them. This CDR3 contains 12 residues. The CDR3 region has the DNA TGTGCCAGCAGCTCCTCACAGGGAAAACTGTTTTTT. This sequence encodes CASSSSQGKLFF.

The chain couples TRBV27 to TRBJ2-1; no reliable D call. The CDR3 totals 13 residues. The germline V gene encodes CDR1 MNHEY and CDR2 SMNVEV (reference sequence). The V and J ends lost 0 bases and 5 bases respectively, with 5 bases between them. CDR3 residues: CASSLSLNNEQFF. The CDR3 DNA reads as TGTGCCAGCAGTTTATCGCTAAACAATGAGCAGTTCTTC.

The gene calls are TRBV18 and TRBJ1-1, with D uncertain. Looked up from germline, CDR1 is KGHSH and CDR2 is LQKENI. The CDR3 is made up of 14 amino acids. With 3 bases removed from V and 5 bases from J, the gap between germline ends came to 13 bases. The CDR3 protein is CASSPAVSTTEAFF. The DNA of the CDR3 is TGTGCCAGCTCACCGGCGGTCTCCACGACTGAAGCTTTCTTT.

Worth noting for this clone: One end of the junction is discordant with germline, which a read error may explain. The rearrangement joins TRBV5-6 to TRBJ2-6; TRBD1 might be the D (5 bases). This CDR3 spans 15 amino acids. Germline CDR1 is SGHDT and CDR2 is YYEEEE. The DNA of the CDR3 is TGTGCCAGCGGTGTTCGAACCTCTGGGGCCAACGGCCTGACTTTC. Translated: CASGVRTSGANGLTF.

This chain connects TRBV5-1 to TRBJ1-2, with 12 bases lining up with TRBD1. CDR1 and CDR2 from the germline V gene are SGHRS and YFSETQ. Unmatched junction bases numbered 3, after V lost 0 bases and J lost 9 bases. The CDR3 has 14 amino acids. The CDR3 DNA reads TGCGCCAGCAGCTTGGGGGACAGGGGGCGTAGCTACACCTTC. It yields the protein CASSLGDRGRSYTF.

V is TRBV7-9 and J is TRBJ1-1; weak D call: TRBD1 (5 bases). The V end was cut by 1 base, the J end by 2 bases, with 11 bases between. CDR3 length: 15 amino acids. Germline V lookup: CDR1 SEHNR, CDR2 FQNEAQ (reference sequence). The CDR3 coding sequence is TGTGCCAGCAGCTTAGAGTGGGGCCTCAACACTGAAGCTTTCTTT. Protein sequence: CASSLEWGLNTEAFF.

The chain recombines TRBV9 with TRBJ2-7, with TRBD2 identical over 9 bases. CDR1 is SGDLS and CDR2 is YYNGEE in the germline V gene. V shed 3 bases, J shed 5 bases, and the junction held 3 bases outside the gene matches. The CDR3 extends over 13 amino acids. The CDR3 sequence: CASSEGLAHEQYF. CDR3 DNA: TGTGCCAGCAGCGAGGGACTAGCCCACGAGCAGTACTTC.

The chain carries TRBV5-4 and TRBJ2-5; the match to TRBD1 covers 11 bases. V was clipped by 4 bases and J by 2 bases; unmatched bases: 4. The CDR3 is 15 residues long. The germline V gene encodes CDR1 SGHNT and CDR2 YYREEE (reference sequence). CDR3 sequence: CASSGDRGGQETQYF. For the CDR3, the DNA is TGTGCCAGCAGCGGGGACAGGGGGGGACAAGAGACCCAGTACTTC.

The chain uses TRBV10-1 and TRBJ2-7; 8 nucleotides align to TRBD1. CDR1 and CDR2 from the germline V gene are WNHNN and SYGVQD (reference sequence). Unmatched junction bases numbered 7, after V lost 0 bases and J lost 9 bases. The CDR3 spans 14 residues. CDR3 sequence reads: CASSESGQVLGQYF. The DNA for the CDR3 is TGCGCCAGCAGTGAGTCGGGACAGGTCCTGGGGCAGTACTTC.

The J gene is TRBJ2-7, the V gene TRBV11-3, with 8 bases identical to TRBD2. CDR3 size: 14 residues. With 3 bases clipped from V and 2 bases from J, the junction kept 3 bases outside the gene matches. Germline V gene lookup returns CDR1 SGHNT and CDR2 YENEEA. As DNA, the CDR3 is TGTGCCAGCAGCTTGAGCGGGGGTGCCTACGAGCAGTACTTC. Translation gives CASSLSGGAYEQYF.

The chain uses TRBV30 and TRBJ1-1; no clear D. The V end lost 2 bases, the J end lost 1 base, and 8 bases lay between the germline ends. The CDR3 length is 13 residues. Germline lookup yields CDR1 GTSNPN and CDR2 SVGIG (reference sequence). The CDR3 DNA reads as TGTGCCTGGAGTCCCCAGGCGAACACTGAAGCTTTCTTT. It is translated as CAWSPQANTEAFF.

The CDR3 here is CASRATGQGDTGELFF. In nucleotides, the CDR3 is TGTGCCAGCAGAGCAACAGGACAGGGGGACACCGGGGAGCTGTTTTTT. The chain joins TRBV28 to TRBJ2-2; 10 bases agree with TRBD1. V shed 6 bases, J shed 3 bases, and the junction held 7 bases outside the gene matches. This CDR3 has 16 amino acids. Germline V gene sequence: CDR1 MDHEN, CDR2 SYDVKM.

This clone was found once. This rearrangement joins TRBV28 to TRBJ1-4; perhaps TRBD1 as D (5 bases). Germline V gene lookup returns CDR1 MDHEN and CDR2 SYDVKM. The V and J ends lost 2 bases and 15 bases respectively, with 16 bases between them. The CDR3 has 13 amino acids. CDR3 sequence reads: CASSLLRGGRVFF. CDR3 nucleotides: TGTGCCAGCAGTTTACTCCGGGGGGGTCGGGTGTTTTTT.

This chain links TRBV7-2 with TRBJ2-2; 10 nucleotides agree with TRBD1. The CDR3 has 16 amino acids. The V segment lost 4 bases and the J segment 4 bases; nucleotides outside the gene matches: 6. Germline CDR1 SGHTA, CDR2 FQGNSA. CDR3 in amino acids: CASSSLRTGGTGELFF. The CDR3 nucleotides read TGTGCCAGCAGCTCTTTAAGGACAGGGGGCACCGGGGAGCTGTTTTTT.

The chain joins TRBV2 to TRBJ1-5, with 11 bases that match TRBD1. With 7 bases clipped from V and 7 bases from J, the junction kept 9 bases outside the gene matches. The V gene's germline CDR1 is SNHLY and CDR2 FYNNEI. This CDR3 has 15 amino acids. As DNA, the CDR3 is TGTGCCAGCACCTTGGTGGGGACAGGGGGACAGCCCCAGCATTTT. Protein product: CASTLVGTGGQPQHF.

This chain uses TRBV18 with TRBJ1-5; weak D call: TRBD1 (6 bases). CDR1 and CDR2 (germline): KGHSH, LQKENI. V lost 6 bases to trimming and J lost 3 bases, with 18 bases between them. The CDR3 length is 16 residues. This CDR3 reads CASSLNGQTFNQPQHF. The CDR3 DNA reads as TGTGCCAGCTCCCTAAACGGACAGACTTTCAATCAGCCCCAGCATTTT.

The chain couples TRBV29-1 to TRBJ2-5; tentatively, D is TRBD2 (6 bases). The CDR3 is made up of 13 amino acids. V was cut by 3 bases and J by 5 bases, with 13 bases left in between. Germline V gene data show CDR1 as SQVTM and CDR2 as ANQGSEA. In DNA, the CDR3 is TGCAGCGTTGATACTGGAGGGGTGGAGACCCAGTACTTC. It encodes CSVDTGGVETQYF.

The chain is built from TRBV2 and TRBJ2-6, with D maybe TRBD1 (5 bases). The ends were cut back, 9 bases at V and 0 bases at J, with 21 bases in the middle. The germline CDR1 and CDR2 sequences are SNHLY and FYNNEI. The CDR3 consists of 18 residues. CDR3 sequence (DNA): TGTGCCAGGCAAAGTGGGGCGGACCCAAACTCTGGGGCCAACGTCCTGACTTTC. Translated: CARQSGADPNSGANVLTF.

The chain employs TRBV6-5 and TRBJ2-4; maybe TRBD1 (6 bases). There are 15 residues in the CDR3. Germline V gene data show CDR1 as MNHEY and CDR2 as SVGAGI. Trimming took 5 bases from V and 5 from J, leaving 16 bases between them. The CDR3 loop reads CASSPLHRDQNIQYF. Here the CDR3 DNA reads TGTGCCAGCAGTCCCCTCCACAGGGATCAAAACATTCAGTACTTC.

The gene calls are TRBV4-1 and TRBJ2-1; 9 bases align to TRBD2. The CDR3 has 19 amino acids. J lost 1 base, V lost 0 bases, and 10 bases had no gene match. Germline values: CDR1 MGHRA, CDR2 YSYEKL. The CDR3 loop is CASSQDGPSGEQSYNEQFF. The CDR3 DNA is TGCGCCAGCAGCCAAGATGGGCCTAGCGGGGAACAGTCCTACAATGAGCAGTTCTTC.

The CDR3 loop reads CASRPGGPNTEAFF. The CDR3 nucleotides read TGTGCCAGCAGACCAGGGGGCCCTAACACTGAAGCTTTCTTT. The genes are TRBV6-1 and TRBJ1-1, with 8 positions matching TRBD1. After removal of 6 bases from V and 2 bases from J, the junction contained 5 bases not matched to a gene. CDR1 and CDR2 (germline): MNHNS, SASEGT. CDR3 length: 14 amino acids.

The CDR3 is CASSGGVTTDTQYF. CDR3 coding DNA: TGTGCTAGTTCTGGGGGGGTAACAACAGATACGCAGTATTTT. The V gene is TRBV12-5, the J gene TRBJ2-3; 7 nucleotides line up with TRBD2. CDR1 is LGHNT and CDR2 is FRNRAP in the germline V gene. CDR3 size: 14 residues. The V gene end was trimmed by 8 bases and the J gene end by 3 bases; junction bases not matched to a gene: 8. The full variable domain, completed using reference TRBV12-5 and TRBJ2-3, is DARVTQTPRHKVTEMGQEVTMRCQPILGHNTVFWYRQTMMQGLELLAYFRNRAPLDDSGMPKDRFSAEMPDATLATLKIQPSEPRDSAVYFCASSGGVTTDTQYFGPGTRLTVL.